These 29 T cell receptor beta chains originate from one sample sequenced in a study of CD8+CD57+ T cells in acquired aplastic anemia. Genomic DNA acted as the template from which TCR beta VDJ combination and CDR3 sequence profiling were carried out. One entry per CDR3 protein, called by TCRdb with MiXCR from the reads. The sample lists about 150,000 distinct CDR3 sequences, 48% occurring once. CD8+CD57+ cell expansion, shown by flow cytometry, had occurred in the patients selected for sequencing. The specimen was sorted CD4+, CD8+, or CD8+CD57+ T cells (not recorded which) from PBMCs. The receptors derive from a human donor with aplastic anemia.

The chain is built from TRBV7-2 and TRBJ1-1; TRBD1 aligns across 7 bases. Germline CDR1 reads SGHTA; CDR2 reads FQGNSA. The CDR3 spans 15 residues. Trimming took 1 base from V and 5 from J; bases not matched to a gene: 7. CDR3 loop: CASSLVTGEGTEAFF. CDR3 DNA sequence: TGTGCCAGCAGCTTAGTAACAGGGGAAGGGACTGAAGCTTTCTTT.

This clonotype was seen repeatedly, ten times or more. V is TRBV19 and J is TRBJ1-5; 7 bases line up with TRBD1. The CDR3 consists of 14 residues. Germline assignment: CDR1 LNHDA and CDR2 SQIVND (reference sequence). V shed 4 bases and J 5 bases; nucleotides not matched to a gene: 5. CDR3 nucleotide sequence: TGTGCCAGTAGTAGAAGGGGGCGCGATCAGCCCCAGCATTTT. Encoded protein: CASSRRGRDQPQHF.

The sample holds many counts of this clonotype. The chain joins TRBV14 to TRBJ2-7; no definite D call. The CDR3 has 13 amino acids. Germline V gene lookup returns CDR1 SGHDN and CDR2 FVKESK. Trimming removed 1 base at V and 6 bases at J, with 10 bases between. The CDR3 coding sequence is TGTGCCAGCAGCCAAGGTAACCCTAGCGAGCAGTACTTC. Encoded protein: CASSQGNPSEQYF.

The chain is built from TRBV15 and TRBJ1-1; maybe TRBD1 (6 bases). CDR1 LNHNV and CDR2 YYDKDF come from the germline V gene (reference sequence). The CDR3 totals 13 residues. Trimming left V 1 base short and J 9 bases short, with 12 bases between. This chain's CDR3 is CATSRGKQGKAFF. CDR3 nucleotides: TGTGCCACCAGCAGAGGTAAGCAGGGGAAAGCTTTCTTT. The full variable domain, with the rest looked up from reference TRBV15 and TRBJ1-1, is DAMVIQNPRYQVTQFGKPVTLSCSQTLNHNVMYWYQQKSSQAPKLLFHYYDKDFNNEADTPDNFQSRRPNTSFCFLDIRSPGLGDTAMYLCATSRGKQGKAFFGQGTRLTVV.

This clonotype was picked up a small number of times. This rearrangement joins TRBV10-3 to TRBJ1-2; D might be TRBD1 (5 bases). The germline CDR1 and CDR2 sequences are ENHRY and SYGVKD. V lost 7 bases, J lost 7 bases, and 10 bases lay in between. The CDR3 runs to 11 residues. DNA of the CDR3: TGTGCCATCACGAGGGACTCTGGCTACACCTTC. Translated: CAITRDSGYTF.

This chain joins TRBV3-1 and TRBJ2-5; D ambiguous. V lost 1 base to trimming and J lost 5 bases, with 14 bases between them. Germline lookup yields CDR1 LGHDT and CDR2 YNNKEL (reference sequence). The CDR3 is 15 residues long. The chain's CDR3 is CASSQVPLDGETQYF. The CDR3 DNA is TGTGCCAGCAGCCAAGTCCCTCTAGATGGGGAGACCCAGTACTTC.

This clonotype was observed at least ten times. The V gene is TRBV2, the J gene TRBJ1-1; no clear D gene. Germline CDR1 reads SNHLY; CDR2 reads FYNNEI. Trimming shortened V by 4 bases and J by 0 bases, and 6 bases separated the two germline ends. CDR3 length equals 13 residues. The CDR3 DNA reads as TGTGCCAGCAGTGTTGAGTTGAACACTGAAGCTTTCTTT. Protein: CASSVELNTEAFF.

In regard to this clonotype: A read error may explain this, as a much larger clone is one base away. The chain uses TRBV11-2 and TRBJ2-1; perhaps TRBD2 as D (6 bases). Germline V gene data show CDR1 as SGHAT and CDR2 as FQNNGV. The CDR3 extends over 16 amino acids. CDR3 sequence (DNA): TGTGCCAGCAGCTTAGATCGGGGGACGGTAAACAATGGGCAGTTCTTC. This codes for CASSLDRGTVNNGQFF.

This clonotype was detected ten times or more. The V and J genes are TRBV5-6 and TRBJ2-5; D might be TRBD2 (6 bases). The CDR3 spans 15 residues. Germline CDR1 and CDR2: SGHDT and YYEEEE. Deletions cut 2 bases from V and 2 bases from J, with 13 bases between. The CDR3 coding sequence is TGTGCCAGCAGCTTAGATAGCGGATTACAAGAGACCCAGTACTTC. Amino acid sequence: CASSLDSGLQETQYF.

The chain uses TRBV20-1 and TRBJ2-3; 8 nucleotides line up with TRBD2. Germline values: CDR1 DFQATT, CDR2 SNEGSKA (reference sequence). J lost 6 bases, V lost 1 base, and 3 bases had no gene match. CDR3 length: 13 residues. The CDR3 bases are TGCAGTGCTAGAGCCGGGACTAGGGATACGCAGTATTTT. Its protein product is CSARAGTRDTQYF.

This clonotype was detected ten times or more. The chain is built from TRBV20-1 and TRBJ1-1; 9 nucleotides agree with TRBD1. The CDR3 length is 17 residues. Germline V gene lookup returns CDR1 DFQATT and CDR2 SNEGSKA (reference sequence). After removal of 0 bases from V and 5 bases from J, the junction contained 13 bases not matched to a gene. CDR3 sequence: CSARERPDDRGRTEAFF. In DNA, the CDR3 is TGCAGTGCTAGAGAAAGGCCCGACGACAGGGGGAGAACTGAAGCTTTCTTT.

The chain uses TRBV10-3 and TRBJ1-2, with D possibly TRBD1 on 6 matching bases. V dropped 7 bases and J dropped 7 bases, with 16 bases sitting between them. The germline V gene encodes CDR1 ENHRY and CDR2 SYGVKD. There are 13 residues in the CDR3. CDR3 sequence reads: CAIKEGGDRGYTF. DNA for the CDR3: TGTGCCATCAAAGAGGGGGGGGATCGTGGCTACACCTTC.

This clonotype occurred many times. The gene calls are TRBV6-1 and TRBJ2-5; 12 positions match TRBD2. The CDR3 is 18 residues long. With V trimmed by 5 bases and J by 4 bases, 14 bases remained unmatched. Looked up from germline, CDR1 is MNHNS and CDR2 is SASEGT. As DNA, the CDR3 is TGTGCCAGCAGTCTTACTACATCGACTAGCGGGAGCCGAGAGACCCAGTACTTC. Its translation: CASSLTTSTSGSRETQYF.

This clonotype was recorded at least ten times. The rearrangement uses TRBV5-1 and TRBJ1-1; D not certain. V lost 1 base and J lost 1, with 5 bases in between. CDR3 length equals 13 residues. Germline CDR1 is SGHRS and CDR2 is YFSETQ. The CDR3 DNA reads as TGCGCCAGCAGCTTGTTTAGGAACACTGAAGCTTTCTTT. This sequence encodes CASSLFRNTEAFF.

The chain employs TRBV20-1 and TRBJ2-5; D gene uncertain. The last part of the DNA fits TRBJ2-7 better; the J call may be wrong. The CDR3 is 10 residues long. Germline V gene data show CDR1 as DFQATT and CDR2 as SNEGSKA (reference sequence). The CDR3: CSAGRLEQYF. In DNA, the CDR3 is TGCAGTGCGGGCCGTCTCGAGCAGTACTTC.

In DNA form, the CDR3 reads TGTGCCAGTAGTATCCTGGGACAGGGGGCCTCCGAGCAGTACTTC. It is translated as CASSILGQGASEQYF. V and J are TRBV19 and TRBJ2-7; 12 nucleotides line up with TRBD1. The CDR3 contains 15 residues. V lost 3 bases and J lost 6; bases outside the gene matches: 6. Germline CDR1 LNHDA, CDR2 SQIVND (reference sequence).

This clonotype was detected many times. The rearrangement joins TRBV11-2 to TRBJ1-5, with unresolved D. V was trimmed by 4 bases and J by 4 bases, leaving 5 bases between them. Germline V gene lookup returns CDR1 SGHAT and CDR2 FQNNGV. This CDR3 is 12 amino acids long. CDR3 DNA sequence: TGTGCCAGCAGCTCCGATAATCAGCCCCAGCATTTT. Amino acid sequence: CASSSDNQPQHF. The full variable domain, in which reference TRBV11-2 and TRBJ1-5 provide the parts outside the CDR3, is EAGVAQSPRYKIIEKRQSVAFWCNPISGHATLYWYQQILGQGPKLLIQFQNNGVVDDSQLPKDRFSAERLKGVDSTLKIQPAKLEDSAVYLCASSSDNQPQHFGDGTRLSIL.

This clonotype was seen just once. The genes are TRBV20-1 and TRBJ1-6, with TRBD1 matching over 12 bases. Trimming at V came to 6 bases and at J to 7 bases, leaving 10 bases not matched to a gene. CDR1 and CDR2 from the germline V gene are DFQATT and SNEGSKA (reference sequence). There are 16 residues in the CDR3. CDR3 nucleotides: TGCAGTGCGCGCCTCCGGGACAGGGGGCCCAATTCACCCCTCCACTTT. It is translated as CSARLRDRGPNSPLHF.

For this clonotype: Being one base from a much bigger clone, this may be a read error. V usage is TRBV4-1 and J usage is TRBJ2-1; a weak D match, TRBD2 (6 bases). The V gene's germline CDR1 is MGHRA and CDR2 YSYEKL. CDR3 length: 13 residues. As DNA, the CDR3 is TGCGCCAGCAGCCTCCCGGGGGAGGATGAGCAGATCTTC. It codes for CASSLPGEDEQIF.

The chain uses TRBV7-9 and TRBJ1-5, with a weak D call TRBD1 (5 bases). CDR3 length: 15 residues. Trimming removed 5 bases at V and 2 bases at J, with 13 bases between. Germline V CDR1 and CDR2: SEHNR, FQNEAQ (reference sequence). In DNA form, the CDR3 reads TGTGCCAGCAGCCCCCGGGGCGGTCGCAATCAGCCCCAGCATTTT. Translation: CASSPRGGRNQPQHF. Complete variable domain (other parts from reference TRBV7-9 and TRBJ1-5): DTGVSQNPRHKITKRGQNVTFRCDPISEHNRLYWYRQTLGQGPEFLTYFQNEAQLEKSRLLSDRFSAERPKGSFSTLEIQRTEQGDSAMYLCASSPRGGRNQPQHFGDGTRLSIL.

About this clonotype: This sequence may be a read error, since a much larger clone differs from it by one base. The CDR3 coding sequence is TGCAGTGCTAGAGATGAGGTGGAAGAACTGTTTTTT. It translates to CSARDEVEELFF. The rearrangement joins TRBV20-1 to TRBJ1-4, with unresolved D. The V gene lost 0 bases and the J gene lost 12 bases, with 11 bases spanning the gap. The CDR3 has 12 residues. Germline CDR1 reads DFQATT; CDR2 reads SNEGSKA (reference sequence).

Comment on this clonotype: Likely a read error: the CDR3 ends without its conserved phenylalanine or tryptophan. The chain links TRBV7-3 to TRBJ1-1, with 7 positions matching TRBD1. The germline V gene has CDR1 SGHTA and CDR2 FQGTGA. The CDR3 loop spans 14 amino acids. The CDR3 reads CASSLTGDDTEAFL. CDR3 bases: TGTGCCAGCAGCCTAACAGGGGATGACACTGAAGCTTTCCTT.

This chain links TRBV6-5 with TRBJ1-2, with no clear D. The CDR3 contains 13 residues. V shed 4 bases and J shed 3 bases, with 9 bases lying between them. Germline V lookup: CDR1 MNHEY, CDR2 SVGAGI. The CDR3 sequence is CASSSQSYYGYTF. CDR3 bases: TGTGCCAGCAGTTCACAGAGCTACTATGGCTACACCTTC.

Concerning this clonotype: Germline and junction disagree at one end, which may indicate a read error. The V gene is TRBV7-6, the J gene TRBJ2-7; D is perhaps TRBD1 or TRBD2 (5 bases each). In germline, CDR1 is SGHVS, CDR2 FNYEAQ. The CDR3 covers 14 residues. The CDR3 DNA reads TGCGCTAGCAGCCCCCGGTGGGGCACCCACGAGCAGTACTTC. This encodes CASSPRWGTHEQYF.

This clonotype was observed at least ten times. This sequence joins TRBV14 and TRBJ2-7; D is perhaps TRBD1 (5 bases). The length of the CDR3 is 13 residues. Germline V gene sequence: CDR1 SGHDN, CDR2 FVKESK. V gave up 1 base and J gave up 2 bases, with 6 bases separating them. The CDR3 DNA reads TGTGCCAGCAGCCAAGGGACAACCTACGAGCAGTACTTC. Translating it yields CASSQGTTYEQYF.

The rearrangement uses TRBV9 and TRBJ2-3, with D hard to call. V lost 0 bases to trimming and J lost 0 bases, with 11 bases between them. Germline values: CDR1 SGDLS, CDR2 YYNGEE. The CDR3 extends over 16 amino acids. CDR3 region: CASSVAGRASTDTQYF. CDR3 bases: TGTGCCAGCAGCGTAGCTGGAAGGGCGAGCACAGATACGCAGTATTTT.

The chain combines TRBV24-1 with TRBJ2-7; 8 positions agree with TRBD2. The ends lost 2 bases at V and 2 bases at J; junction bases unmatched: 4. This CDR3 is 15 amino acids long. Per germline, CDR1 KGHDR and CDR2 SFDVKD. The CDR3 loop is CATSDSSGPPYEQYF. In nucleotides, the CDR3 is TGTGCCACCAGTGATTCTAGCGGGCCTCCCTACGAGCAGTACTTC.

Of note for this clonotype: Without the conserved terminal phenylalanine or tryptophan, this CDR3 likely stems from a read error. This chain links TRBV11-2 with TRBJ1-6; D is uncertain. This CDR3 contains 17 residues. Trimming removed 4 bases at V and 0 bases at J, with 13 bases between. Per the germline V gene, CDR1 is SGHAT and CDR2 is FQNNGV. This CDR3 reads CASSSNDWGSYNSPLHC. DNA for the CDR3: TGTGCCAGCAGCTCTAATGACTGGGGCTCCTATAATTCACCCCTCCACTGT.

The chain employs TRBV20-1 and TRBJ2-3, with D perhaps matching TRBD1 (6 bases). Germline V CDR1 and CDR2: DFQATT, SNEGSKA (reference sequence). The length of the CDR3 is 13 residues. The V end lost 6 bases, the J end lost 1 base, and 11 bases lay between the germline ends. The DNA of the CDR3 is TGCAGTGCGTTCGGGACACGCACAGATACGCAGTATTTT. Encoded protein: CSAFGTRTDTQYF.